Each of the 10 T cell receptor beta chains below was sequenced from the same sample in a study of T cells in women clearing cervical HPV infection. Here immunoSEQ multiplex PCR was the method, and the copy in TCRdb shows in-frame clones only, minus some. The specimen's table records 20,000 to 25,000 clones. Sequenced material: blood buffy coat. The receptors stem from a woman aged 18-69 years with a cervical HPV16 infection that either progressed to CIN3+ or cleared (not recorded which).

CDR3 in amino acids: CASSQATGGYGNTIYF. The covered CDR3 bases are TGCGCCAGCAGCCAAGCGACAGGGGGTTATGGAAACACC. This chain joins TRBV4-1 and TRBJ1-3, with 9 bases lining up with TRBD1. The CDR3 extends 3 residues past the end of the read, so its final part is completed from the germline J gene. Germline V lookup: CDR1 MGHRA, CDR2 YSYEKL. The CDR3 extends over 16 amino acids. Trimming took 1 base from V and 3 from J; bases not matched to a gene: 4.

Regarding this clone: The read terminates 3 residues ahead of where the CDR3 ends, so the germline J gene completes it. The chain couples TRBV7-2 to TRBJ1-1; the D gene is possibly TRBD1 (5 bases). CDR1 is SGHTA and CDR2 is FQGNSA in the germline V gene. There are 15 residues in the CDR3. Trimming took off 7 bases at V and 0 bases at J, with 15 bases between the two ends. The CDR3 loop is CASTRGARMNTEAFF. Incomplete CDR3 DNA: TGTGCCAGCACTAGGGGAGCCCGAATGAACACTGAA.

Incomplete CDR3 DNA: TGCGCCAGCAGCTTGCTTGTTAGCGGGATCGATGAG. It encodes CASSLLVSGIDE. The full CDR3 sequence reads CASSLLVSGIDEQFF. This chain joins TRBV5-1 and TRBJ2-1; 8 nucleotides align to TRBD2. Sequencing ends 3 residues short of the CDR3 end; the germline J gene provides the rest. CDR1 SGHRS and CDR2 YFSETQ come from the germline V gene. The CDR3 runs 15 residues. V dropped 1 base and J dropped 8; count of bases not matched to a gene: 8.

CDR3 loop: CSAEGLAMFPDTQYF. Incomplete CDR3 DNA: TGCAGTGCCGAGGGACTAGCGATGTTCCCAGATACG. The chain uses TRBV20-1 and TRBJ2-3; 10 positions match TRBD2. The sequence runs out 3 residues before the end of the CDR3; the remainder is reconstructed from the germline J gene. CDR3 size: 15 residues. CDR1 and CDR2 (germline): DFQATT, SNEGSKA (reference sequence). Losses at the gene ends were 6 bases for V and 4 bases for J; bases not matched to a gene: 10.

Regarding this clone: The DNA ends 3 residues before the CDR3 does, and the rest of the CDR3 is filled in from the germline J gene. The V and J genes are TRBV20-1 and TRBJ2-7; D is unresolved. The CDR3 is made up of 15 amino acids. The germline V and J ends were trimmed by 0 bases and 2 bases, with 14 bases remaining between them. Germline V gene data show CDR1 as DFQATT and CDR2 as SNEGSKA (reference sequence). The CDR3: CSARDPVGVTYEQYF. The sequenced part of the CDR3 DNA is TGCAGTGCTAGAGATCCCGTGGGCGTTACCTACGAG.

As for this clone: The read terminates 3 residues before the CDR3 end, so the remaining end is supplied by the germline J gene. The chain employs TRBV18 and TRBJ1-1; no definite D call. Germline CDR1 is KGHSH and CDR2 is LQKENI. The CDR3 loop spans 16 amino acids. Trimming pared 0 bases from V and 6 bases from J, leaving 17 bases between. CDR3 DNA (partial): TGTGCCAGCTCACCACCAGGTCGTCCTAAGGGCGCTGAA. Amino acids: CASSPPGRPKGAE. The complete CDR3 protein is CASSPPGRPKGAEAFF.

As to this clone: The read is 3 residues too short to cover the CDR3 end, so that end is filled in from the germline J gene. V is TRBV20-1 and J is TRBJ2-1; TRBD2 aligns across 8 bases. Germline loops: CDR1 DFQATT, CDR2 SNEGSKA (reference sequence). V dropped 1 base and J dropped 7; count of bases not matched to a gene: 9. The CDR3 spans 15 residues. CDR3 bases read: TGCAGTGCTAGAGCCCCGGGACTAGGTACAAATGAG. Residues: CSARAPGLGTNE. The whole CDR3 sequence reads CSARAPGLGTNEQFF.

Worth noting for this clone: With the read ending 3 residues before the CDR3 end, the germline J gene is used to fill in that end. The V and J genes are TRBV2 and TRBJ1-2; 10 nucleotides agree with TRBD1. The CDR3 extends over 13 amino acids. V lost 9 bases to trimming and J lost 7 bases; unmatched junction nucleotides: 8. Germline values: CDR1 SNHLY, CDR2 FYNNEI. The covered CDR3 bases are TGTGCCAGTCCGGGACAGGGGACCGGTGGC. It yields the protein CASPGQGTGG. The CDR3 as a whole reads CASPGQGTGGYTF.

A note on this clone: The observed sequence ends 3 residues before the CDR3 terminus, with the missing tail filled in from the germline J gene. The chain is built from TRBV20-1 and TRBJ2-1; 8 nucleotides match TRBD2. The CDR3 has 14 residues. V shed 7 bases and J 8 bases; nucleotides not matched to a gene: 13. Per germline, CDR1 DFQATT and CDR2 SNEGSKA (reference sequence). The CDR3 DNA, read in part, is TGCAGTGTCACCGCGGGGGGAAGCATGGATGAG. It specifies CSVTAGGSMDE. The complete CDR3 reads CSVTAGGSMDEQFF.

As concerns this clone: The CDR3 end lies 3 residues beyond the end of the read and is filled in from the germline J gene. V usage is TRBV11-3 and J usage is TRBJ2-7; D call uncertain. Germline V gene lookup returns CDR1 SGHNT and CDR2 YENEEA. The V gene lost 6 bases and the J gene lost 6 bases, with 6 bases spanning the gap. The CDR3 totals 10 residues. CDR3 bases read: TGTGCCAGCAGAGGGTTCGAG. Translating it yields CASRGFE. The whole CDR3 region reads CASRGFEQYF.